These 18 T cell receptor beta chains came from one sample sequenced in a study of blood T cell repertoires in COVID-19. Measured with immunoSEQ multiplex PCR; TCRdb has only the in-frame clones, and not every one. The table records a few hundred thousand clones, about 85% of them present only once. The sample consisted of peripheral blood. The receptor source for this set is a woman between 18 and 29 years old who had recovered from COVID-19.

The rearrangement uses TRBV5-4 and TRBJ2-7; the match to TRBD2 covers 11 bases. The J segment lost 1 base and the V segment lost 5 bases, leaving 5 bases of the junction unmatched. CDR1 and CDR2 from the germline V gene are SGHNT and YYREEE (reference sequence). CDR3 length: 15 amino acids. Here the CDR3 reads CASRPRLAGSYEQYF. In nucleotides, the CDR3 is TGTGCCAGCAGGCCCAGACTAGCGGGGTCCTACGAGCAGTACTTC.

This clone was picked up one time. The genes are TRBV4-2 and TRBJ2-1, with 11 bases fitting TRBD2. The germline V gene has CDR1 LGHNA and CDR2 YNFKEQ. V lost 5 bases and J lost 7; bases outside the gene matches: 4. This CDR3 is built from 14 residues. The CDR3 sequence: CASSGTSGSNEQFF. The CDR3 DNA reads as TGTGCCAGCAGCGGAACTAGCGGGAGTAATGAGCAGTTCTTC.

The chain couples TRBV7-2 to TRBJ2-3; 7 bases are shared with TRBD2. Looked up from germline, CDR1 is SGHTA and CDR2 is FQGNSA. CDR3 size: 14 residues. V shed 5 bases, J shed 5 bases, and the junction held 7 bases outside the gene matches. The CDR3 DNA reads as TGTGCCAGCAGCCGCTGGGAGGGAATAGATACGCAGTATTTT. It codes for CASSRWEGIDTQYF.

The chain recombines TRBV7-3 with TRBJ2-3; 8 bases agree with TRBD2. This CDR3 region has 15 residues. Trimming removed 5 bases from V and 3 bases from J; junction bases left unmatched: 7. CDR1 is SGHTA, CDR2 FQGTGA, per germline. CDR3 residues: CASSQTGGRTDTQYF. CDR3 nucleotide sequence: TGTGCCAGCAGCCAAACGGGAGGGCGGACAGATACGCAGTATTTT.

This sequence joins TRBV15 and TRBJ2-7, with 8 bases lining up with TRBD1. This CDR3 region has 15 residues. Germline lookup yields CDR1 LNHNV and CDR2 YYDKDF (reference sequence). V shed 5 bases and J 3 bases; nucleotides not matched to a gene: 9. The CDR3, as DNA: TGTGCCACCAGCGAGCTAAGGACAGGGAGCTACGAGCAGTACTTC. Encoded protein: CATSELRTGSYEQYF.

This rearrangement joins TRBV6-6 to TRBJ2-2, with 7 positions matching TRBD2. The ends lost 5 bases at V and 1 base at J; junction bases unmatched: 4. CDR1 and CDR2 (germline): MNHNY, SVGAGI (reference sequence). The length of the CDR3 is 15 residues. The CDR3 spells CASSHGLGNTGELFF. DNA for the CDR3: TGTGCCAGCAGTCACGGACTAGGGAACACCGGGGAGCTGTTTTTT.

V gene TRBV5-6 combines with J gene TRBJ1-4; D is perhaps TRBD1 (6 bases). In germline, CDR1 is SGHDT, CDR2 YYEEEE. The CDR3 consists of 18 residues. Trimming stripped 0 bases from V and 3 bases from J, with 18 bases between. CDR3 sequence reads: CASSLELVQGSANEKLFF. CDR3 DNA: TGTGCCAGCAGCTTGGAGTTGGTACAGGGCTCAGCTAATGAAAAACTGTTTTTT.

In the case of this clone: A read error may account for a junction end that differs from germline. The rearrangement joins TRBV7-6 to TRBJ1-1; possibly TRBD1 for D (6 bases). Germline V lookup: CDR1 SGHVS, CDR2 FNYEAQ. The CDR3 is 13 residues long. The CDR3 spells CASSLAGASEAFF. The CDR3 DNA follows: TGTGCCAGCAGCCTAGCGGGGGCCTCTGAAGCTTTCTTT.

For the CDR3, the DNA is TGTGCCAGCAGTTACCACCCCCGGCGAGGGGGAACTATCGATGAGCAGTTCTTC. Translated: CASSYHPRRGGTIDEQFF. V usage is TRBV6-2 or TRBV6-3 and J usage is TRBJ2-1, with D maybe TRBD1 (6 bases). The CDR3 length is 18 residues. Germline CDR1 reads MNHEY; CDR2 reads SVGEGT. Trimming removed 2 bases from V and 8 bases from J, with 25 bases in between.

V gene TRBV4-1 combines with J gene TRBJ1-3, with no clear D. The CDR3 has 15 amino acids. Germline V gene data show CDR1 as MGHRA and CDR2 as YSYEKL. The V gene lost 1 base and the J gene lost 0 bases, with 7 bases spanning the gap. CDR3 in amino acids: CASSQGRGSGNTIYF. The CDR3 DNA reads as TGCGCCAGCAGCCAAGGGAGAGGCTCTGGAAACACCATATATTTT.

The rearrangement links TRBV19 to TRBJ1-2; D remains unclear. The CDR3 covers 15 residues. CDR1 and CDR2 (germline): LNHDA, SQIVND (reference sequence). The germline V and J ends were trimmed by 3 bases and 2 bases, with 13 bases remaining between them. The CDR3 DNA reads TGTGCCAGTAGTATCCTTACGGGGTTAAACTATGGCTACACCTTC. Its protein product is CASSILTGLNYGYTF.

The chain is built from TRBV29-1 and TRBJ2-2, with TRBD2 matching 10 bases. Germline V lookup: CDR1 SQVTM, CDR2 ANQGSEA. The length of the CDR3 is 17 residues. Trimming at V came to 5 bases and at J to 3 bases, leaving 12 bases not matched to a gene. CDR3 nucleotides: TGCAGCGTTCCTAGCGGGAGTGGTTGGTCTGACACCGGGGAGCTGTTTTTT. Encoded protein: CSVPSGSGWSDTGELFF.

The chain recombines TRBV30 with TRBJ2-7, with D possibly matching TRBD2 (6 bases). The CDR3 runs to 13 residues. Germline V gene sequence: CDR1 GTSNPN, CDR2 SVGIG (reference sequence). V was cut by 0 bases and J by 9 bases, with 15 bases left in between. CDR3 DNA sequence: TGTGCCTGGAGTGTAGCCCCGACGGAGGGGCAGTACTTC. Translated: CAWSVAPTEGQYF.

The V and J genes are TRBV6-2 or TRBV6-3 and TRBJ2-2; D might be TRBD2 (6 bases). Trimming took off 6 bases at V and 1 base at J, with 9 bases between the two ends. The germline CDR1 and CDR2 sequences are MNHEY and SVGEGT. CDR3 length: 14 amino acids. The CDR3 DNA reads TGTGCCAGCAGCAACGGGAGGAACACCGGGGAGCTGTTTTTT. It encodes CASSNGRNTGELFF.

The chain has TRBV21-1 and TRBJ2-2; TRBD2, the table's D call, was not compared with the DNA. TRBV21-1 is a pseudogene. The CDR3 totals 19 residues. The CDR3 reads CASSKASAGERRNTGELFF. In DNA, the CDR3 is TGTGCCAGCAGCAAAGCTAGTGCGGGAGAGCGTAGAAACACCGGGGAGCTGTTTTTT.

CDR3 bases: TGTGCCAGCAGTTACTCGGGGACAGGGTCTAATTCACCCCTCCACTTT. It codes for CASSYSGTGSNSPLHF. The chain couples TRBV6-5 to TRBJ1-6, with TRBD1 matching 9 bases. V trimming: 0 bases; J trimming: 6 bases; junction bases outside the gene matches: 3. CDR3 length: 16 residues. The V gene's germline CDR1 is MNHEY and CDR2 SVGAGI.

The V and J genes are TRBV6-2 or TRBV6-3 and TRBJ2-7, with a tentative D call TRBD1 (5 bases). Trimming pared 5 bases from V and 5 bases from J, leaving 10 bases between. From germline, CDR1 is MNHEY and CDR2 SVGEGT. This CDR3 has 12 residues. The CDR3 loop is CASSPSGHEQYF. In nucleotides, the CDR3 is TGTGCCAGCAGTCCCTCAGGGCACGAGCAGTACTTC.

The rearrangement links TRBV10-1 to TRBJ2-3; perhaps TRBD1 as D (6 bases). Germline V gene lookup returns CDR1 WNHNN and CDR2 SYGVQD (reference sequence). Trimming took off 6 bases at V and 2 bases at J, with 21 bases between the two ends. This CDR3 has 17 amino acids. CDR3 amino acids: CASSPMGVQGDTDTQYF. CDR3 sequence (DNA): TGCGCCAGCAGCCCAATGGGTGTACAGGGCGACACAGATACGCAGTATTTT.